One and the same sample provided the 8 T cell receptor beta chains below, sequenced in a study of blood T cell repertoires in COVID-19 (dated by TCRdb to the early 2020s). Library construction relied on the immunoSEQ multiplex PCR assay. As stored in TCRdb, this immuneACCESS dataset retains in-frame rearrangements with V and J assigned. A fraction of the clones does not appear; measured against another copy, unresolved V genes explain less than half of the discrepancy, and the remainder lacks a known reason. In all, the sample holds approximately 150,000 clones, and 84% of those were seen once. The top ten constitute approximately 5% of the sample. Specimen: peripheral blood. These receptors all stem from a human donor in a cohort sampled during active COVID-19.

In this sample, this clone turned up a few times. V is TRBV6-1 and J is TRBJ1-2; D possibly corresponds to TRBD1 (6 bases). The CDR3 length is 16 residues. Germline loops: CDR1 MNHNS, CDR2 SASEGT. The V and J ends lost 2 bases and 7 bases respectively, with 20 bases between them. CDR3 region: CASSENRALSFSGYTF. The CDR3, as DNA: TGTGCCAGCAGTGAAAACAGGGCCCTTTCATTTTCTGGCTACACCTTC.

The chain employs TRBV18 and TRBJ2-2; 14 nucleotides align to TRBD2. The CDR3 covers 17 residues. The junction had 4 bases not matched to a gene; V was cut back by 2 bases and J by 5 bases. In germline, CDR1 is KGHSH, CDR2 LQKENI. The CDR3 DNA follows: TGTGCCAGCTCACCAGGGGGACTAGCGGGAGTTACCGGGGAGCTGTTTTTT. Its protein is CASSPGGLAGVTGELFF.

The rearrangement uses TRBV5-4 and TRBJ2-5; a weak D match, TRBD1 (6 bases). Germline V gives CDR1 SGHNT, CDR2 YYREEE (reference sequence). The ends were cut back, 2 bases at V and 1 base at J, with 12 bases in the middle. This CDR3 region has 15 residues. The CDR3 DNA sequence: TGTGCCAGCAGCTTTGGATTGGGGGCCCAAGAGACCCAGTACTTC. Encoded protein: CASSFGLGAQETQYF. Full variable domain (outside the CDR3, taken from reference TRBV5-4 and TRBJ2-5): ETGVTQSPTHLIKTRGQQVTLRCSSQSGHNTVSWYQQALGQGPQFIFQYYREEENGRGNFPPRFSGLQFPNYSSELNVNALELDDSALYLCASSFGLGAQETQYFGPGTRLLVL.

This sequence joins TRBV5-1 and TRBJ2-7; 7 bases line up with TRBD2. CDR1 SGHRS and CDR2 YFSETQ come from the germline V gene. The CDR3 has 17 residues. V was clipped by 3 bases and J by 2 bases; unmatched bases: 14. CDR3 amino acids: CASSSPGGIIDTYEQYF. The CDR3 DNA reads TGCGCCAGCAGCTCACCGGGGGGAATTATCGATACCTACGAGCAGTACTTC. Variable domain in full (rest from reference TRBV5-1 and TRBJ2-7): KAGVTQTPRYLIKTRGQQVTLSCSPISGHRSVSWYQQTPGQGLQFLFEYFSETQRNKGNFPGRFSGRQFSNSRSEMNVSTLELGDSALYLCASSSPGGIIDTYEQYFGPGTRLTVT.

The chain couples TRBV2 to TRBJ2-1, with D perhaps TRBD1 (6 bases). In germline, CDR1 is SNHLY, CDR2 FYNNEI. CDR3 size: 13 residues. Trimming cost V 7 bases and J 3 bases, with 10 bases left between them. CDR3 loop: CASNGTSYNEQFF. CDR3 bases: TGTGCCAGCAATGGGACAAGCTACAATGAGCAGTTCTTC.

CDR3 amino acids: CASSATSGAYNEQFF. DNA for the CDR3: TGTGCCAGCAGCGCGACTAGCGGAGCCTACAATGAGCAGTTCTTC. The chain employs TRBV6-6 and TRBJ2-1; 9 nucleotides match TRBD2. The CDR3 is 15 residues long. V gave up 6 bases and J gave up 2 bases; unmatched junction bases: 5. CDR1 is MNHNY and CDR2 is SVGAGI in the germline V gene (reference sequence).

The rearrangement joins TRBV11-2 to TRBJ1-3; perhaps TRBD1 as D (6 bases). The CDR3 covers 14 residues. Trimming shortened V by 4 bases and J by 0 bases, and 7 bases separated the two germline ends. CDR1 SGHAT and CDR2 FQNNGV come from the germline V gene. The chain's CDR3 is CASSSDSSGNTIYF. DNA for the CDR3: TGTGCCAGCAGCTCGGACAGCTCTGGAAACACCATATATTTT.

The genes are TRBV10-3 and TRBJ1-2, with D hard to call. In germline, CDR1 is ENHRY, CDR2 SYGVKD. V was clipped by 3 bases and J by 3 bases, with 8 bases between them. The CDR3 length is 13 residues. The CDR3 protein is CAISDRGDYGYTF. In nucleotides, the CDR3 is TGTGCCATCAGTGACCGGGGTGACTATGGCTACACCTTC.